Sequencing of this T cell receptor (beta chain) was carried out in a study of T cell repertoires in cytomegalovirus infection. The table lists this clonotype with a few counts. What it recognizes is unknown. The CDR3 length is 14 residues. Per germline, CDR1 MNHEY and CDR2 SVGEGT. V gave up 7 bases and J gave up 4 bases, with 16 bases separating them. TCRdb processed the reads anew with MiXCR; each CDR3 protein has one entry. The sample carries approximately 56,000 distinct CDR3 sequences, around 20% recorded once. The clonotype originates from a human donor in good health (CMV status not recorded). Some clones in this sample may be carry-over from other donors' samples. The sample in question was CD8+ T cells from cultured PBMCs, obtained from culture after CMV antigen stimulation. This chain connects TRBV6-2 or TRBV6-3 to TRBJ1-1, with a weak D call TRBD1 (6 bases). The CDR3 nucleotides are TGTGCCAGCATCGTACAGGGTGAGATCACTGAAGCTTTCTTT. Translation: CASIVQGEITEAFF.